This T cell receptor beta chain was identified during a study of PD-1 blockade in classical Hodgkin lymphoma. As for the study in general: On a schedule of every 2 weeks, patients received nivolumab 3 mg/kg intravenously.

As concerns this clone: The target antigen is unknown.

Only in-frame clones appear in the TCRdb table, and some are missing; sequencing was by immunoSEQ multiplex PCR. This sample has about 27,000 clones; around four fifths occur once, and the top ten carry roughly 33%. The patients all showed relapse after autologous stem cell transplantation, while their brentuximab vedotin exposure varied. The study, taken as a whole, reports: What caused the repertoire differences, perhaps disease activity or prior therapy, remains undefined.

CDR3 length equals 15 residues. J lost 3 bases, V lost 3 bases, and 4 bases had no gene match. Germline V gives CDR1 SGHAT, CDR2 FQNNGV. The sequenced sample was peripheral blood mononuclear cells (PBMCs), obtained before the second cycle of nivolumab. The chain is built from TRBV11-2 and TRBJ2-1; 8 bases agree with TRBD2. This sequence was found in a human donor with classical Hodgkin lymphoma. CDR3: CASSFGGALYNEQFF. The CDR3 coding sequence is TGTGCCAGCAGCTTCGGGGGGGCCCTCTACAATGAGCAGTTCTTC.